Reported below is one T cell receptor beta chain. These data originate in a study of OX40 agonist ivuxolimab in advanced cancers. About the research overall: A diagnosis of hepatocellular carcinoma, melanoma, renal cell or head and neck cancer was present in dose-escalation patients. Previous treatment with anti-PD-1, anti-PD-L1 or anti-CTLA-4 therapy was allowed; under 50% had received some.

Data came from immunoSEQ multiplex PCR; TCRdb stores just in-frame clones and leaves some out. The table shows 50,000 to 80,000 clones, with approximately 85% occurring only once. Drawing of blood for sampling happened at baseline, at cycle 4 day 1, and at cycle 7 day 1. The origin of this receptor is an adult with an advanced solid tumor such as melanoma, head and neck, liver or kidney cancer. The sample consisted of CD4+ or CD8+ T cells sorted from blood, taken in a trial of the OX40 agonist ivuxolimab.

The CDR3 is CASSLGGAANEQFF. CDR3 DNA: TGTGCCAGCAGCTTAGGGGGGGCCGCGAATGAGCAGTTCTTC. The chain recombines TRBV7-9 with TRBJ2-1; the D call may be TRBD1 or TRBD2 (6 bases each). The CDR3 contains 14 residues. Germline lookup yields CDR1 SEHNR and CDR2 FQNEAQ (reference sequence). V was shortened by 1 base and J by 7 bases, with 11 bases between the two germline ends. The complete variable domain, with remaining parts taken from reference TRBV7-9 and TRBJ2-1, reads DTGVSQNPRHKITKRGQNVTFRCDPISEHNRLYWYRQTLGQGPEFLTYFQNEAQLEKSRLLSDRFSAERPKGSFSTLEIQRTEQGDSAMYLCASSLGGAANEQFFGPGTRLTVL.